The 11 T cell receptor beta chains reported below all come from one sample, sequenced in a study of blood T cell repertoires in COVID-19. Libraries were prepared by immunoSEQ multiplex PCR; TCRdb keeps only in-frame clonotypes and omits some of them. The sample contains 35,000 to 55,000 clones, about 91% of which appear only once. Sequenced: peripheral blood. The receptors were gathered from a human donor in a cohort sampled during active COVID-19.

The chain is built from TRBV5-1 and TRBJ2-7; 8 bases fit TRBD1. The V gene's germline CDR1 is SGHRS and CDR2 YFSETQ. CDR3 size: 14 residues. V shed 3 bases and J 4 bases; nucleotides not matched to a gene: 6. CDR3 region: CASSYDRGGYEQYF. CDR3 DNA sequence: TGCGCCAGCAGCTATGACAGGGGAGGTTACGAGCAGTACTTC.

The rearrangement links TRBV11-2 to TRBJ2-5; 7 bases are a match to TRBD1. Per the germline V gene, CDR1 is SGHAT and CDR2 is FQNNGV. V lost 2 bases, J lost 4 bases, and 7 bases stayed unmatched. The length of the CDR3 is 15 residues. The chain's CDR3 is CASSLNPGGRETQYF. DNA of the CDR3: TGTGCCAGCAGCTTAAACCCAGGGGGAAGAGAGACCCAGTACTTC.

The V and J genes are TRBV11-2 and TRBJ2-6, with D possibly matching TRBD2 (6 bases). The CDR3 extends over 16 amino acids. Germline loops: CDR1 SGHAT, CDR2 FQNNGV. V was shortened by 5 bases and J by 1 base, with 12 bases between the two germline ends. The CDR3 DNA is TGTGCCAGCAGCAACGGGGGAGGATCTGGGGCCAACGTCCTGACTTTC. Translation gives CASSNGGGSGANVLTF.

The rearrangement links TRBV6-5 to TRBJ1-1; D is unresolved. Germline V CDR1 and CDR2: MNHEY, SVGAGI. The V gene lost 7 bases and the J gene lost 8 bases, with 8 bases spanning the gap. This CDR3 spans 10 amino acids. CDR3 amino acids: CASITPEAFF. CDR3 sequence (DNA): TGTGCCAGCATTACTCCCGAAGCTTTCTTT.

The J gene is TRBJ1-1, the V gene TRBV5-6, with D unresolved. This CDR3 has 13 amino acids. The germline V gene encodes CDR1 SGHDT and CDR2 YYEEEE. Trimming cost V 5 bases and J 3 bases, with 11 bases left between them. The CDR3 spells CASSRTAHTEAFF. The CDR3 DNA is TGTGCCAGCAGTCGGACTGCCCACACTGAAGCTTTCTTT.

In regard to this clone: One end of the junction is discordant with germline, which a read error may explain. The chain couples TRBV28 to TRBJ2-1; TRBD2 matches 8 bases. Per germline, CDR1 MDHEN and CDR2 SYDVKM. The CDR3 extends over 14 amino acids. CDR3: CASSPPGGTYDQFF. CDR3 bases: TGTGCCAGCAGTCCCCCGGGAGGGACTTATGACCAGTTCTTC.

This clone was counted a few times. In the same sample, other DNA sequences code for this CDR3. The chain couples TRBV19 to TRBJ2-2; D call uncertain. CDR3 length: 13 residues. The V gene lost 7 bases and the J gene lost 5 bases, with 11 bases spanning the gap. The germline CDR1 and CDR2 sequences are LNHDA and SQIVND (reference sequence). DNA for the CDR3: TGTGCCAGTAAAGTCGCAGGAACCGGGGAGCTGTTTTTT. Its protein is CASKVAGTGELFF.

The CDR3 nucleotides are TGTGCCAGCAGTGAACAGGGGATCAAGAATTCACCCCTCCACTTT. This sequence encodes CASSEQGIKNSPLHF. The gene calls are TRBV6-1 and TRBJ1-6, with D possibly TRBD1 on 6 matching bases. Trimming pared 2 bases from V and 7 bases from J, leaving 12 bases between. The CDR3 runs 15 residues. Per the germline V gene, CDR1 is MNHNS and CDR2 is SASEGT.

The chain is built from TRBV7-9 and TRBJ1-4; 9 positions match TRBD1. Germline V gives CDR1 SEHNR, CDR2 FQNEAQ (reference sequence). The CDR3 runs to 17 residues. The J segment lost 8 bases and the V segment lost 2 bases, leaving 12 bases of the junction unmatched. Written as DNA, the CDR3 is TGTGCCAGCAGCTTATCCTATACAGGGGGCGTTGGAGAAAAACTGTTTTTT. Its translation is CASSLSYTGGVGEKLFF.

The V gene is TRBV7-2, the J gene TRBJ2-3, with 12 bases fitting TRBD2. This CDR3 has 16 residues. Germline V gives CDR1 SGHTA, CDR2 FQGNSA. Trimming at V came to 5 bases and at J to 1 base, leaving 4 bases not matched to a gene. The CDR3 spells CASSGLAGQGTDTQYF. CDR3 bases: TGTGCCAGCAGCGGACTAGCGGGGCAAGGCACAGATACGCAGTATTTT.

Concerning this clone itself: This same CDR3 is encoded by further DNA sequences in the sample. The V call is TRBV6-5, the J call TRBJ1-1; 7 nucleotides match TRBD1. Unmatched junction bases numbered 4, after V lost 5 bases and J lost 1 base. From germline, CDR1 is MNHEY and CDR2 SVGAGI. The CDR3 consists of 14 residues. CDR3 residues: CASSITGENTEAFF. The CDR3, as DNA: TGTGCCAGCAGTATAACAGGGGAGAACACTGAAGCTTTCTTT.